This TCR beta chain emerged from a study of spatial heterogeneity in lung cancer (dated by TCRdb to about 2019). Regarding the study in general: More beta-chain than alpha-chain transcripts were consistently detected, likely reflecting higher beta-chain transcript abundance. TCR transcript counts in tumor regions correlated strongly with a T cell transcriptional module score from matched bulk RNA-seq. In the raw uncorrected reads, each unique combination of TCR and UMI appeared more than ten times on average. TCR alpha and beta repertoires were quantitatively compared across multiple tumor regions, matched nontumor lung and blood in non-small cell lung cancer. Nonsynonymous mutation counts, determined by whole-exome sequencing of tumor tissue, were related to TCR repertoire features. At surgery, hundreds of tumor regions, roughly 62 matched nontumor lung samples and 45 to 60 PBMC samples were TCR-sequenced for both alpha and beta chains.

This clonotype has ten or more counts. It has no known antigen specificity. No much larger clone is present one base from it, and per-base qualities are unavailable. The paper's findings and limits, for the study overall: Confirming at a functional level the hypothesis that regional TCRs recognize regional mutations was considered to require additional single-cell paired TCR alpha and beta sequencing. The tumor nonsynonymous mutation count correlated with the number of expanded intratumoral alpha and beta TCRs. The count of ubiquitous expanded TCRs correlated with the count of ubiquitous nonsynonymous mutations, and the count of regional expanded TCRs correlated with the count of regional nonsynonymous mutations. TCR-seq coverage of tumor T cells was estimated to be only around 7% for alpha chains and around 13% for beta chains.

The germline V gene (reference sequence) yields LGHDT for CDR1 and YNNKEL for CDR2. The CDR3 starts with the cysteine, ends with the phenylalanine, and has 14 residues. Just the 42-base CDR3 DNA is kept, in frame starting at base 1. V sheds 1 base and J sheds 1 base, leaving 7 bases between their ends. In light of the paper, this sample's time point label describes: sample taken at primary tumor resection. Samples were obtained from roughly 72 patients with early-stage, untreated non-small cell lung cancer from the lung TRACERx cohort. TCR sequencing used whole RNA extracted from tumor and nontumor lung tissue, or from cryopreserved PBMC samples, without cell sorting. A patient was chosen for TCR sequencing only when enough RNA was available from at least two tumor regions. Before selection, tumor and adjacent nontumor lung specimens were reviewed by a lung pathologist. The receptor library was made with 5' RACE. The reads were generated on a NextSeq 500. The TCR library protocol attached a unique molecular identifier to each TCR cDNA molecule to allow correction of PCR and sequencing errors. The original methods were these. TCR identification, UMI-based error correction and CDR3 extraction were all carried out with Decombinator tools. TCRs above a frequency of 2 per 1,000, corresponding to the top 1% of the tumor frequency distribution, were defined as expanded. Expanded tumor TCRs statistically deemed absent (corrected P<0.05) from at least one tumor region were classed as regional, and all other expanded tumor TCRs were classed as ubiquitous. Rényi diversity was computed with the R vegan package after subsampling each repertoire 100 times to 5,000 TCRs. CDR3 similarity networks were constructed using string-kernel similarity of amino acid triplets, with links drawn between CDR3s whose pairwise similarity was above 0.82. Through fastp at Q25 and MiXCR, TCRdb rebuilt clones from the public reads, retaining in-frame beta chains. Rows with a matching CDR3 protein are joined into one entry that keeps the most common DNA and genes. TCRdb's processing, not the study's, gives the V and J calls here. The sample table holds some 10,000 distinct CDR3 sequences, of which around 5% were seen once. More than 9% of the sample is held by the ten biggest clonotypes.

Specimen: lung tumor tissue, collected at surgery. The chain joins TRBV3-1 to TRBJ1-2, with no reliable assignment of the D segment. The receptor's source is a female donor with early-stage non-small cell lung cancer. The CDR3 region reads CASSQAENNYGYTF. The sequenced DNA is TGTGCCAGCAGCCAAGCGGAGAATAACTATGGCTACACCTTC.